This T cell receptor (beta chain) was observed in a study of graft-versus-host responses after intestinal transplantation. Study information: Multivisceral, liver-intestinal, or isolated intestinal transplants were given to recipients. Recipients across the board were started on anti-thymocyte globulin induction, then kept on tacrolimus and steroids for 2 to 4 years. Study observations and caveats: Detected in recipient marrow were GvH clones, some of which were first observed in ileum or blood.

This CDR3 is 15 amino acids long. V lost 3 bases and J 0 bases, leaving 9 bases between the germline ends. Germline loops: CDR1 SGHTA, CDR2 FQGNSA. Comment on this clone: The antigen is undetermined.

Only in-frame clones appear in the TCRdb table, and some are missing; sequencing was by immunoSEQ multiplex PCR. In the table there are around 18,000 clones, 80% to 95% of which are singletons. Sequencing used PBMCs, obtained 350 to 400 days after transplant. The clonotype originates from a human patient who received an intestinal transplant, so some T cells may come from the graft donor. The V call is TRBV7-2, the J call TRBJ2-4; unclear D gene. CDR3 protein: CASSLEYGAKNIQYF. CDR3 nucleotides: TGTGCCAGCAGCTTGGAATATGGAGCCAAAAACATTCAGTACTTC. Based on the CDR3 plus reference TRBV7-2 and TRBJ2-4, the full variable domain is GAGVSQSPSNKVTEKGKDVELRCDPISGHTALYWYRQSLGQGLEFLIYFQGNSAPDKSGLPSDRFSAERTGGSVSTLTIQRTQQEDSAVYLCASSLEYGAKNIQYFGAGTRLSVL.